Listed below are T cell receptor beta chains from one sample, sequenced in a study of Ad26.COV2.S vaccination and SARS-CoV-2 variants. Data came from immunoSEQ multiplex PCR; TCRdb stores just in-frame clones and leaves some out. The data show some 520,000 clones, around 90% seen once. The sample in question was peripheral blood, obtained in a trial of Ad26.COV2.S vaccine versus placebo. Source of these receptors: a person between 18 and 65 years old who received the Ad26.COV2.S COVID-19 vaccine or a placebo. Both conserved end residues are part of each CDR3. Fields, in order: D gene, J gene, clone size, V gene, CDR3 protein, CDR3 DNA. D genes are given only for firm matches. Rows may omit the clone size; those that give it use once, few, many or a size class.

TRBD1 | TRBJ1-5 | NA | TRBV6-5 | CASRQGRNQPQHF | TGTGCCAGCAGACAGGGGCGCAATCAGCCCCAGCATTTT
NA | TRBJ1-6 | NA | TRBV10-3 | CAIGEGGVSPLHF | TGTGCCATCGGTGAGGGCGGGGTTTCACCCCTCCACTTT
NA | TRBJ2-7 | NA | TRBV6-5 | CASRQGYEQYF | TGTGCCAGCAGACAGGGTTACGAGCAGTACTTC
TRBD1 | TRBJ1-1 | few | TRBV6-2/TRBV6-3 | CASSYGQGAFGTEAFF | TGTGCCAGCAGTTACGGTCAGGGGGCCTTCGGCACTGAAGCTTTCTTT
NA | TRBJ1-1 | NA | TRBV7-9 | CASSYEGLLAFF | TGTGCCAGCAGCTACGAGGGGCTGTTAGCTTTCTTT
TRBD2 | TRBJ2-1 | NA | TRBV5-1 | CASSLTSGRVGNEQFF | TGCGCCAGCAGCCTGACTAGCGGGAGGGTTGGGAATGAGCAGTTCTTC
NA | TRBJ2-7 | NA | TRBV30 | CAWSVRGYEQYF | TGTGCCTGGAGTGTACGGGGTTACGAGCAGTACTTC
NA | TRBJ2-1 | NA | TRBV7-2 | CASSLADWEQFF | TGTGCCAGCAGCTTAGCCGACTGGGAGCAGTTCTTC
NA | TRBJ1-2 | NA | TRBV29-1 | CSAPTEPPF | TGCAGCGCCCCGACGGAACCACCCTTC
TRBD1 | TRBJ2-2 | NA | TRBV6-5 | CASSLRGTGSGELFF | TGTGCCAGCAGTTTACGAGGGACAGGGAGCGGGGAGCTGTTTTTT